Listed below are T cell receptor beta chains from one sample, sequenced in a study of blood T cell repertoires in COVID-19. Assay used: immunoSEQ multiplex PCR; TCRdb lists only in-frame clones, some missing. The sample has 450,000 to 500,000 clones; about nine tenths are singletons. The specimen sequenced was PBMCs or T cells enriched from blood (not recorded which). The receptors shown here come from a woman aged 55-75 years who had recovered from COVID-19. Both conserved end residues are part of each CDR3. D genes are given only for firm matches. The listing skips clone size in some rows; elsewhere it reads once, few, many or a size class.

clone_size j_call v_call d_call cdr3_nt cdr3_aa
NA TRBJ1-2 TRBV15 TRBD1 TGTGCCACCAGCAGAGAAGGGACAGTAAACGGCTACACCTTC CATSREGTVNGYTF
NA TRBJ1-2 TRBV29-1 NA TGCAGCGTCGAGTCCGTAGGCTACACCTTC CSVESVGYTF
NA TRBJ1-3 TRBV10-2 NA TGCGCCAGCAGCGGACGGCCGGGATCTGGAAACACCATATATTTT CASSGRPGSGNTIYF
NA TRBJ1-5 TRBV7-2 NA TGTGCCAGCAGCTTAACAGTTAGCAATCAGCCCCAGCATTTT CASSLTVSNQPQHF
NA TRBJ2-5 TRBV29-1 TRBD1 TGCAGCGGACAGGGGGCAGAGACCCAGTACTTC CSGQGAETQYF
few TRBJ1-4 TRBV4-1 NA TGCGCCAGCAGCCGCGGAGTTGATGAAAAACTGTTTTTT CASSRGVDEKLFF
NA TRBJ2-2 TRBV11-3 NA TGTGCCAGCAGCCAAATGAGCGGGGAGCTGTTTTTT CASSQMSGELFF
once TRBJ2-1 TRBV4-1 TRBD2 TGCGCCAGCAGCCAGACTAGCGGGGGGATGTATGAGCAGTTCTTC CASSQTSGGMYEQFF
NA TRBJ1-1 TRBV11-2 NA TGTGCCAGCAGCTTCGGGGGGCGCCGGACTGAAGCTTTCTTT CASSFGGRRTEAFF
NA TRBJ1-3 TRBV18 TRBD1 TGTGCCAGCTCACCACTTGGGACAGCCCGCTCTGGAAACACCATATATTTT CASSPLGTARSGNTIYF
NA TRBJ1-4 TRBV10-3 NA TGTGCCATCAGTCCACAGGCAACTAATGAAAAACTGTTTTTT CAISPQATNEKLFF
once TRBJ1-1 TRBV19 TRBD1 TGTGCCAGTAGTATGCCGGGACAGCCGAACACTGAAGCTTTCTTT CASSMPGQPNTEAFF
NA TRBJ2-1 TRBV7-8 NA TGTGCCAGCAGCTTAGCTGGAGGCCCCTACAATGAGCAGTTCTTC CASSLAGGPYNEQFF
once TRBJ1-2 TRBV6-5 NA TGTGCCAGCAGTTACTTTCGACCAGGATCCCCCAGGGGCTACACCTTC CASSYFRPGSPRGYTF
NA TRBJ1-2 TRBV9 NA TGTGCCAGCGGCTCGTCAAGCGGATCCGTCTATGGCTACACCTTC CASGSSSGSVYGYTF
once TRBJ1-1 TRBV5-1 NA TGCGCCAGCAGCTTGACGGGGAACACTGAAGCTTTCTTT CASSLTGNTEAFF
NA TRBJ2-2 TRBV5-1 NA TGCGCCAGCAGCTGGGCAGGGTCCGGGGAGCTGTTTTTT CASSWAGSGELFF
NA TRBJ1-5 TRBV6-5 NA TGTGCCAGTCAAGCGCGACATCAGCCCCAGCATTTT CASQARHQPQHF
NA TRBJ2-6 TRBV29-1 NA TGCAGCGTTGTAGGGGCGGGATCTGGGGCCAACGTCCTGACTTTC CSVVGAGSGANVLTF
NA TRBJ1-2 TRBV9 TRBD1 TGTGCCAGCAGCGGACCTACAGGGGGCGCGGGTGGCTACACCTTC CASSGPTGGAGGYTF
NA TRBJ1-3 TRBV10-3 TRBD1 TGTGCCATCAGGGGACAGGGGTCCTCTGGAAACACCATATATTTT CAIRGQGSSGNTIYF
few TRBJ2-1 TRBV11-2 NA TGTGCCAGCAGCACCCGACAGTACAATGAGCAGTTCTTC CASSTRQYNEQFF
NA TRBJ1-1 TRBV3-1/TRBV3-2 NA TGTGCCAGCGGGGGCTCTGAAGCTTTCTTT CASGGSEAFF
few TRBJ2-3 TRBV11-2 NA TGTGCCAGCAGCAAGACCGGGACTCCGGGCACAGATACGCAGTATTTT CASSKTGTPGTDTQYF
NA TRBJ1-1 TRBV6-6 NA TGTGCCAGCAGAGAGACAGGGAACACTGAAGCTTTCTTT CASRETGNTEAFF
NA TRBJ1-2 TRBV6-5 NA TGTGCCAGCAGTTGGGGCGGTCACTATGGCTACACCTTC CASSWGGHYGYTF
few TRBJ2-2 TRBV7-9 NA TGTGCCAGCAGCTTAGCTACAGGGACGGCCGGGGAGCTGTTTTTT CASSLATGTAGELFF
NA TRBJ1-2 TRBV20-1 NA TGCAGTGCACATGCCAACTATGGCTACACCTTC CSAHANYGYTF
NA TRBJ1-6 TRBV2 TRBD1 TGTGCCAGCAGGATCGAGGGACAGGGCCTTTCTTCACCCCTCCACTTT CASRIEGQGLSSPLHF
NA TRBJ1-2 TRBV24-1 TRBD1 TGTGCCACCAGTGATGGTGGACAGGGATCTTCATATGGCTACACCTTC CATSDGGQGSSYGYTF
few TRBJ1-2 TRBV2 NA TGTGCCAGCAGTGAATTAGGGGACTATGGCTACACCTTC CASSELGDYGYTF
NA TRBJ1-1 TRBV18 NA TGTGCCAGCTCCCGACAGGCTAGGACTGAAGCTTTCTTT CASSRQARTEAFF
NA TRBJ1-2 TRBV3-1/TRBV3-2 NA TGTGCCAGCAGCCAGATGGGCATCAACTATGGCTACACCTTC CASSQMGINYGYTF
NA TRBJ2-1 TRBV5-4 NA TGTGCCAGCAGCTTGCAGGGCTTCAATGAGCAGTTCTTC CASSLQGFNEQFF
NA TRBJ1-4 TRBV2 NA TGTGCCAGCAGTAGACAGTGGGGACTGTTTTTT CASSRQWGLFF
NA TRBJ1-2 TRBV3-1/TRBV3-2 NA TGTGCCAGCAGCCAGTGGACAGTTGACTATGGCTACACCTTC CASSQWTVDYGYTF
NA TRBJ1-5 TRBV19 NA TGTGCCAGTATGGGACATAGCAATCAGCCCCAGCATTTT CASMGHSNQPQHF
NA TRBJ1-2 TRBV13 NA TGTGCCAGCAGCCCCGGGGGGTTTTATGGCTACACCTTC CASSPGGFYGYTF
NA TRBJ1-4 TRBV5-1 NA TGCGCCAGCAGCTTCTCCGGGTTGGGTGAAAAACTGTTTTTT CASSFSGLGEKLFF
NA TRBJ1-5 TRBV27 TRBD1 TGTGCCAGCAGTGGGACAGGGAATCAGCCCCAGCATTTT CASSGTGNQPQHF
NA TRBJ1-1 TRBV5-1 NA TGCGCCAGCAGCACGGCGAGGGTCCCGAACACTGAAGCTTTCTTT CASSTARVPNTEAFF
once TRBJ2-1 TRBV24-1 TRBD2 TGTGCCACCAGTGATTTAACTAGCGGGGGGGCCAATGAGCAGTTCTTC CATSDLTSGGANEQFF
NA TRBJ2-1 TRBV2 TRBD2 TGTGCCAGCAGTGTCGGGACTAGCTACAATGAGCAGTTCTTC CASSVGTSYNEQFF
NA TRBJ1-6 TRBV6-1 NA TGTGCCAGCAGTGCGTCGACAGTATACAATAATTCACCCCTCCACTTT CASSASTVYNNSPLHF
NA TRBJ1-1 TRBV12-3/TRBV12-4 TRBD1 TGTGCCAGCTCCAGGGGGGTGGACACTGAAGCTTTCTTT CASSRGVDTEAFF
NA TRBJ1-4 TRBV11-2 NA TGTGCCAGCAGCTTAGATGGCGGAACTAATGAAAAACTGTTTTTT CASSLDGGTNEKLFF
NA TRBJ1-6 TRBV27 TRBD1 TGTGCCAGCAGTCCGGGACAGACCTATAATTCACCCCTCCACTTT CASSPGQTYNSPLHF
few TRBJ2-6 TRBV7-9 TRBD1 TGTGCCAGCAGGTACTTACAGGACAGGGAAGCCAACGTCCTGACTTTC CASRYLQDREANVLTF
NA TRBJ1-4 TRBV12-2 NA TGTGCAATTCTAGGGGACAGGGGGAATGAAAAACTGTTTTTT CAILGDRGNEKLFF
NA TRBJ1-2 TRBV7-9 NA TGTGCCAGCAGCTCCCACCAGACTATTAACTATGGCTACACCTTC CASSSHQTINYGYTF
once TRBJ2-3 TRBV2 TRBD1 TGTGCCAGCAGGGGTTATAGGACAGGGGGAACAGATACGCAGTATTTT CASRGYRTGGTDTQYF
NA TRBJ1-2 TRBV10-2 NA TGCGCCAGCAGTGAGGAAAGGGGCGCAGGCTATGGCTACACCTTC CASSEERGAGYGYTF
NA TRBJ2-3 TRBV19 NA TGTGCCAGTAGTCCCTTTCAGGGGAGAGATACGCAGTATTTT CASSPFQGRDTQYF
NA TRBJ1-5 TRBV24-1 NA TGTGCCACCAGTGAAGCCAGGGGTAGTGGCAATCAGCCCCAGCATTTT CATSEARGSGNQPQHF
NA TRBJ2-5 TRBV5-1 TRBD1 TGCGCCAGCAGCTTGGAGTTAAGGGGGCCAGAGACCCAGTACTTC CASSLELRGPETQYF
once TRBJ1-1 TRBV11-3 NA TGTGCCAGCAGCGGCCGGGGGGGACGGTGGGATGAAGCTTTCTTT CASSGRGGRWDEAFF